This record concerns one T cell receptor (beta chain) sequence. As yet, its antigen is unknown. Trimming pared 2 bases from V and 15 bases from J, leaving 11 bases between. The CDR3 has 11 amino acids. The V gene's germline CDR1 is MNHEY and CDR2 SVGEGT. This entry is derived from a study of identical twins. Broader study findings: Insertions were fewer in abundant cord blood beta clonotypes, whereas memory repertoires showed none of this pattern. Sharing of beta out-of-frame sequences by twins showed a weaker excess. Out-of-frame sharing of TCR alpha in monozygotic twins was underestimated by models.

Template switching introduced a universal primer site, and the cDNA bore unique molecular identifiers. One entry per CDR3 protein results from TCRdb running MiXCR on the 5' RACE reads. The sample carries approximately 670,000 distinct CDR3 sequences, over 5% recorded once. The TCR originated in a man aged 18-30 years in good health. The sequenced sample was naive T cells sorted from blood. The V and J genes are TRBV6-2 or TRBV6-3 and TRBJ2-1, with D tentatively TRBD1 (5 bases). CDR3 DNA: TGTGCCAGCAGTTACGGGCAGGGATCGTTCTTC. The encoded protein is CASSYGQGSFF.